The present T cell receptor (beta chain) was sequenced within a study of blood T cell repertoires in COVID-19 (dated by TCRdb to 2019 to 2021). General notes on the study: Samples from collaborators originated in the United States, Italy and Spain and spanned both the acute and convalescent phases of COVID-19. Samples came from the ongoing ImmuneRACE study (first 160 participants) plus 1,254 subjects from 6 global collaborators. Where HLA class I and class II types were available, the types were taken from metadata supplied by the sample provider, not from assay-based typing. The material from the prospective study consisted of cDNA or gDNA derived from T cells, B-cell-depleted T cells, or PBMCs. Sample metadata almost always included a de-identified subject ID, COVID-19 status, age in years and sex. The repertoires were made available in a free public database intended to serve as a resource for research on the immune response to SARS-CoV-2. The dataset comprised deeply sampled blood TCRbeta repertoires from subjects exposed to, actively infected with, or recovered from COVID-19. Beyond this particular receptor, the publication reports: Clinical and demographic metadata were provided uncurated, with the amount varying by source and participant.

As to this clone: The target of this receptor is not known. Base qualities were left out, and no much larger clone turns up one base away.

Including cysteine and phenylalanine, the CDR3 has 14 amino acids. Just CDR3 DNA is preserved here, 42 bases in frame from base 1. For CDR1 and CDR2, the germline V gene lists SGHTA and FQGNSA. Trimming removed 2 bases from V and 7 bases from J, leaving 14 bases between the germline ends. TCRbeta CDR3 regions were amplified from genomic DNA using the immunoSEQ Assay, a bias-controlled multiplex PCR. Regarding the original processing steps: Within the assay, amplification of reference gene primers was used to estimate how many nucleated cells each sample contained. To quantify the absolute abundance of each unique TCRbeta CDR3 rearrangement, sequence reads were collapsed and filtered. For each sample, productive Simpson clonality was calculated as the square root of Simpson's diversity index over productive rearrangements. TCRdb obtained this table from immuneACCESS and retained in-frame rearrangements with V and J assigned. These tables miss some clones; where compared with another copy, unresolved V genes account for less than half of the shortfall, and the remainder is unexplained. The DNA was the basis for D and trimming; V, J and clone size are from that table. The sample records about 170,000 clones, approximately 79% of which are singletons. The ten largest clones take up less than 3% of the sample.

The collaborating institutions used their own protocols to collect whole blood in K2EDTA tubes. For TCRbeta analysis, collaborators shipped samples in one of three forms: frozen whole blood, isolated PBMCs, or DNA extracted from either of those sample types. This TCR was recovered from a woman at least 80 years old with acute or convalescent COVID-19. This chain joins TRBV7-2 to TRBJ2-5; the D gene is perhaps TRBD1, from 5 matching bases. The material sequenced was peripheral blood. The CDR3 here reads CASSLMTDPGTQYF. DNA sequence: TGTGCCAGCAGCTTAATGACAGACCCAGGGACCCAGTACTTC.